Below, 14 T cell receptor beta chains from the same sample are listed, as sequenced in a study of technical replicates of blood from a handful of donors. Method: immunoSEQ multiplex PCR; TCRdb's copy keeps in-frame clones and lacks some. Of roughly 60,000 clones in the sample, 91% were seen once. The sequenced material came from PBMCs. The receptors here all came from a human donor in good health. Some clones in this sample may be carry-over from other donors' samples.

The chain combines TRBV30 with TRBJ2-1; TRBD2 aligns across 7 bases. CDR1 GTSNPN and CDR2 SVGIG come from the germline V gene (reference sequence). This CDR3 has 14 amino acids. The V and J ends lost 5 bases and 5 bases, in that order; junction bases with no gene match: 9. The CDR3 DNA reads TGTGCCTGGGGCCCTAGCGGAGTTCACAATGAGCAGTTCTTC. This sequence encodes CAWGPSGVHNEQFF.

This chain links TRBV4-2 with TRBJ2-7; TRBD1 is a possible D gene (5 bases). Trimming shortened V by 0 bases and J by 1 base, and 13 bases separated the two germline ends. The CDR3 is 16 residues long. Germline assignment: CDR1 LGHNA and CDR2 YNFKEQ. Written as DNA, the CDR3 is TGTGCCAGCAGCCAAGATCAGGGTGACCATTCCTACGAGCAGTACTTC. This sequence encodes CASSQDQGDHSYEQYF.

CDR3 DNA: TGTGCCGCTGAATTTACAAGCGGGAGTGCAGATACGCAGTATTTT. Its translation: CAAEFTSGSADTQYF. This chain uses TRBV30 with TRBJ2-3; 8 bases agree with TRBD2. CDR1 and CDR2 (germline): GTSNPN, SVGIG (reference sequence). The V gene end was trimmed by 8 bases and the J gene end by 4 bases; junction bases not matched to a gene: 14. The CDR3 has 15 amino acids.

The J gene is TRBJ1-2, the V gene TRBV9; D call uncertain. The V gene lost 3 bases and the J gene lost 8 bases, with 11 bases spanning the gap. CDR3 size: 12 residues. CDR1 is SGDLS and CDR2 is YYNGEE in the germline V gene. The CDR3 sequence is CASSGTVYGYTF. In DNA form, the CDR3 reads TGTGCCAGCAGCGGAACAGTGTACGGCTACACCTTC.

This clone came up once. The chain joins TRBV27 to TRBJ1-4; 8 bases map to TRBD1. The CDR3 contains 16 residues. J lost 8 bases, V lost 1 base, and 9 bases had no gene match. Germline V gene data show CDR1 as MNHEY and CDR2 as SMNVEV (reference sequence). Here the CDR3 reads CASSLLGRQGNEKLFF. The CDR3 bases are TGTGCCAGCAGTTTATTGGGGCGACAGGGGAACGAAAAACTGTTTTTT.

This chain links TRBV6-5 with TRBJ1-3; tentative D call: TRBD1 (5 bases). Between the trimmed V and J ends, which lost 8 bases and 0 bases, there was a span of 11 bases. This CDR3 spans 14 amino acids. Looked up from germline, CDR1 is MNHEY and CDR2 is SVGAGI. The CDR3 here is CASGRALSGNTIYF. CDR3 coding DNA: TGTGCCAGCGGCAGGGCCCTCTCTGGAAACACCATATATTTT.

The V gene is TRBV27, the J gene TRBJ2-3, with 10 positions matching TRBD2. The CDR3 sequence is 15 residues long. Trimming took 5 bases from V and 8 from J; bases not matched to a gene: 10. CDR1 and CDR2 (germline): MNHEY, SMNVEV (reference sequence). The CDR3 nucleotides are TGTGCCAGCAGTCCTAGCGGGAGCCTCCGGGGTACGCAGTATTTT. It translates to CASSPSGSLRGTQYF.

The rearrangement links TRBV5-4 to TRBJ2-7; TRBD2 agrees at 8 bases. In germline, CDR1 is SGHNT, CDR2 YYREEE (reference sequence). Trimming removed 2 bases from V and 0 bases from J; junction bases left unmatched: 7. CDR3 size: 16 residues. CDR3: CASSFGGGRSSYEQYF. The CDR3 nucleotides read TGTGCCAGCAGCTTTGGGGGCGGGAGGAGCTCCTACGAGCAGTACTTC.

This clone has only a few counts. The chain links TRBV2 to TRBJ1-6; 11 bases are shared with TRBD1. Germline assignment: CDR1 SNHLY and CDR2 FYNNEI. Trimming at V came to 6 bases and at J to 9 bases, leaving 4 bases not matched to a gene. The CDR3 sequence is 14 residues long. CDR3 loop: CASRAGTGGSPLHF. CDR3 DNA: TGTGCCAGCAGGGCCGGGACAGGGGGTTCACCCCTCCACTTT.

The chain carries TRBV14 and TRBJ1-2; a possible D gene is TRBD1 (5 bases). In germline, CDR1 is SGHDN, CDR2 FVKESK. Trimming removed 4 bases from V and 4 bases from J, with 7 bases in between. The CDR3 is made up of 12 amino acids. For the CDR3, the DNA is TGTGCCAGCAGCCTACAGGTCTATGGCTACACCTTC. It is translated as CASSLQVYGYTF.

This chain uses TRBV25-1 with TRBJ2-2; maybe TRBD1 (6 bases). Trimming took off 5 bases at V and 6 bases at J, with 10 bases between the two ends. The germline V gene encodes CDR1 MGHDK and CDR2 SYGVNS. This CDR3 is 13 amino acids long. Written as DNA, the CDR3 is TGTGCCAGCAGTCCCCAGGGGTCCGGGGAGCTGTTTTTT. It encodes CASSPQGSGELFF.

The chain recombines TRBV18 with TRBJ1-1, with 7 bases that match TRBD1. V gave up 8 bases and J gave up 1 base; unmatched junction bases: 4. This CDR3 is 13 amino acids long. CDR1 is KGHSH and CDR2 is LQKENI in the germline V gene. CDR3 loop: CASRQGRNTEAFF. The CDR3, as DNA: TGTGCCAGCCGACAGGGCAGGAACACTGAAGCTTTCTTT.

V gene TRBV5-1 combines with J gene TRBJ1-5, with TRBD1 identical over 7 bases. The germline V gene has CDR1 SGHRS and CDR2 YFSETQ. The length of the CDR3 is 17 residues. The V gene end was trimmed by 1 base and the J gene end by 2 bases; junction bases not matched to a gene: 9. CDR3 sequence (DNA): TGCGCCAGCAGCTTGACAACAGGGGCTGATGGCAATCAGCCCCAGCATTTT. Its protein product is CASSLTTGADGNQPQHF. The full variable domain, in which reference TRBV5-1 and TRBJ1-5 provide the parts outside the CDR3, is KAGVTQTPRYLIKTRGQQVTLSCSPISGHRSVSWYQQTPGQGLQFLFEYFSETQRNKGNFPGRFSGRQFSNSRSEMNVSTLELGDSALYLCASSLTTGADGNQPQHFGDGTRLSIL.

The chain has TRBV11-1 and TRBJ2-7; the match to TRBD2 covers 13 bases. Germline values: CDR1 SGHAT, CDR2 FQDESV (reference sequence). V trimming: 4 bases; J trimming: 2 bases; junction bases outside the gene matches: 2. The CDR3 spans 15 residues. The CDR3 is CASSSGLAGPYEQYF. DNA of the CDR3: TGTGCCAGCAGCTCGGGACTAGCGGGACCCTACGAGCAGTACTTC.